The 30 T cell receptor beta chains reported below all come from one sample, sequenced in a study of post-analysis software for immune sequencing data. Overall study findings and caveats: Controls had lower frequencies than patients of about five TRBV segments, which included TRBV5-6, TRBV5-1 and TRBV20-1.

Libraries were made from TCR beta cDNA, and they carried unique molecular identifiers. MiXCR, run by TCRdb on the PCR reads, gives a single entry per CDR3 protein. The sample carries fewer than 850,000 distinct CDR3 sequences, 30% recorded once. What these receptors recognize is not known. Sequenced input: blood. The receptors derive from a girl between 10 and 17 years old with multiple sclerosis.

J is TRBJ1-1 and V is TRBV7-9, with a possible D match to TRBD1 (5 bases). The V end was cut by 7 bases, the J end by 5 bases, with 17 bases between. This CDR3 is 14 amino acids long. From germline, CDR1 is SEHNR and CDR2 FQNEAQ (reference sequence). CDR3 residues: CASTPGTSKTEAFF. CDR3 bases: TGTGCCAGCACCCCGGGGACCTCGAAAACTGAAGCTTTCTTT. Full variable domain (rest looked up from reference TRBV7-9 and TRBJ1-1): DTGVSQNPRHKITKRGQNVTFRCDPISEHNRLYWYRQTLGQGPEFLTYFQNEAQLEKSRLLSDRFSAERPKGSFSTLEIQRTEQGDSAMYLCASTPGTSKTEAFFGQGTRLTVV.

This clonotype occurred many times. The rearrangement uses TRBV12-3 or TRBV12-4 and TRBJ2-5; maybe TRBD1 (6 bases). The CDR3 is 13 amino acids. Trimming took off 6 bases at V and 2 bases at J, with 10 bases between the two ends. CDR3 bases: TGTGCCAGCAGCTGGACAGTACAAGAGACCCAGTACTTC. Translating gives CASSWTVQETQYF.

The gene calls are TRBV7-9 and TRBJ2-5; D perhaps matches TRBD1 (5 bases). The germline V gene encodes CDR1 SEHNR and CDR2 FQNEAQ (reference sequence). The CDR3 is 14 residues long. V gave up 4 bases and J gave up 4 bases, with 13 bases separating them. The CDR3 here is CASSSPQGRETQYF. For the CDR3, the DNA is TGTGCCAGCAGCTCCCCCCAGGGTCGAGAGACCCAGTACTTC.

This chain uses TRBV5-1 with TRBJ2-5; TRBD1 matches 8 bases. This CDR3 is 13 amino acids long. With 3 bases clipped from V and 11 bases from J, the junction kept 9 bases outside the gene matches. Per germline, CDR1 SGHRS and CDR2 YFSETQ. This CDR3 is CASSWRQGNEQYF. CDR3 sequence (DNA): TGCGCCAGCAGCTGGAGACAGGGGAATGAGCAGTACTTC.

The chain joins TRBV12-3 or TRBV12-4 to TRBJ2-1; tentatively, D is TRBD2 (7 bases). The CDR3 covers 16 residues. V was cut by 7 bases and J by 8 bases, with 24 bases left in between. CDR3 DNA: TGTGCCAGCACCGCCGGGGCGGGGGCTGGTTGGGATGAGCAGTTCTTC. Translating it yields CASTAGAGAGWDEQFF.

The rearrangement links TRBV20-1 to TRBJ1-4; D ambiguous. The CDR3 totals 14 residues. Germline CDR1 is DFQATT and CDR2 is SNEGSKA (reference sequence). Trimming stripped 1 base from V and 8 bases from J, with 14 bases between. The CDR3 nucleotides are TGCAGTGCTAGAGTGGGAGACGGTGGGGAAAAACTGTTTTTT. Translated: CSARVGDGGEKLFF.

J is TRBJ2-1 and V is TRBV7-2, with TRBD2 matching over 7 bases. Germline values: CDR1 SGHTA, CDR2 FQGNSA. This CDR3 spans 17 amino acids. V dropped 5 bases and J dropped 0; count of bases not matched to a gene: 10. The CDR3 sequence is CASSPGETSISYNEQFF. In DNA form, the CDR3 reads TGTGCCAGCAGCCCCGGGGAGACTAGCATCTCCTACAATGAGCAGTTCTTC.

The rearrangement joins TRBV29-1 to TRBJ2-5; no clear D gene. V was clipped by 8 bases and J by 11 bases, with 9 bases between them. The CDR3 totals 8 residues. Per germline, CDR1 SQVTM and CDR2 ANQGSEA. The CDR3 coding sequence is TGCAGCACTGGTCAGCAGTACTTC. Translated, it gives CSTGQQYF.

The chain recombines TRBV11-2 with TRBJ2-1; 11 positions match TRBD2. This CDR3 is 18 amino acids long. Germline values: CDR1 SGHAT, CDR2 FQNNGV. Trimming at V came to 2 bases and at J to 5 bases, leaving 11 bases not matched to a gene. CDR3: CASSLWLLAGAENNEQFF. Written as DNA, the CDR3 is TGTGCCAGCAGCTTATGGTTACTAGCGGGGGCAGAAAACAATGAGCAGTTCTTC.

The sample holds a few counts of this clonotype. This could be a read error, since a much larger clone is one nucleotide away. The rearrangement uses TRBV7-2 and TRBJ2-7; perhaps TRBD2 as D (5 bases). CDR3 length: 14 residues. Per the germline V gene, CDR1 is SGHTA and CDR2 is FQGNSA. Here the CDR3 reads CAGSFSFRGYEQYF. The CDR3 DNA is TGTGCCGGCAGTTTTTCGTTCCGGGGATACGAGCAGTACTTC.

This clonotype was seen a few times. This chain uses TRBV5-1 with TRBJ2-1; 9 bases are shared with TRBD1. The V gene end was trimmed by 3 bases and the J gene end by 9 bases; junction bases not matched to a gene: 13. The CDR3 totals 16 residues. CDR1 SGHRS and CDR2 YFSETQ come from the germline V gene. This CDR3 reads CASSSAGTGSYGEQFF. DNA for the CDR3: TGCGCCAGCAGCTCCGCCGGGACAGGGAGCTACGGTGAGCAGTTCTTC.

The chain links TRBV4-3 to TRBJ2-7, with 8 bases identical to TRBD2. The V and J ends lost 3 bases and 5 bases, in that order; junction bases with no gene match: 9. The CDR3 is 15 amino acids. From germline, CDR1 is LGHNA and CDR2 YSLEER. The CDR3 bases are TGCGCCAGCAGCCATGGACTAGCCGCCGGCAACGAGCAGTACTTC. Protein sequence: CASSHGLAAGNEQYF.

V is TRBV10-3 and J is TRBJ1-2; TRBD1 matches 9 bases. The V gene end was trimmed by 7 bases and the J gene end by 3 bases; junction bases not matched to a gene: 6. CDR3 size: 14 residues. CDR1 and CDR2 (germline): ENHRY, SYGVKD. The CDR3 DNA reads TGTGCCATCACCGGGGACAGGGCGGACTATGGCTACACCTTC. It yields the protein CAITGDRADYGYTF.

This clonotype was seen a few times. V gene TRBV28 combines with J gene TRBJ1-6; D is ambiguous. CDR1 and CDR2 from the germline V gene are MDHEN and SYDVKM. The ends were cut back, 2 bases at V and 8 bases at J, with 10 bases in the middle. CDR3 length: 14 residues. The CDR3 DNA reads as TGTGCCAGCAGTTTACCAGCAGTCCATTCACCCCTCCACTTT. Translating it yields CASSLPAVHSPLHF.

The chain links TRBV29-1 to TRBJ2-5; 8 bases match TRBD1. The CDR3 sequence is 14 residues long. The germline CDR1 and CDR2 sequences are SQVTM and ANQGSEA. After removal of 4 bases from V and 4 bases from J, the junction contained 8 bases not matched to a gene. The CDR3 DNA sequence: TGCAGCGTTGCTCCCGACAGGGGATTAGAGACCCAGTACTTC. Residues: CSVAPDRGLETQYF.

This clonotype was seen a few times. CDR3 sequence reads: CATSRSGQLNTEAFF. The CDR3 DNA is TGTGCCACCAGCAGATCGGGACAGTTGAACACTGAAGCTTTCTTT. The rearrangement uses TRBV15 and TRBJ1-1; 7 nucleotides line up with TRBD1. Germline-derived CDR1 and CDR2 are LNHNV and YYDKDF (reference sequence). V dropped 2 bases and J dropped 0; count of bases not matched to a gene: 3. The CDR3 is 15 amino acids.

The J gene is TRBJ2-5, the V gene TRBV2; D is tentatively TRBD1 or TRBD2 (5 bases each). Trimming shortened V by 8 bases and J by 6 bases, and 16 bases separated the two germline ends. This CDR3 comprises 13 residues. From germline, CDR1 is SNHLY and CDR2 FYNNEI. CDR3 sequence: CASGTAPGQTQYF. DNA for the CDR3: TGTGCCAGCGGGACCGCACCTGGACAGACCCAGTACTTC.

Concerning this clonotype itself: Being one base from a much bigger clone, this may be a read error. CDR3: CASSGRGDDGTNEQYF. In DNA form, the CDR3 reads TGTGCCAGCAGCGGGAGAGGGGACGACGGGACCAATGAGCAGTACTTC. The chain recombines TRBV9 with TRBJ2-5; D is possibly TRBD1 or TRBD2 (5 bases each). This CDR3 is built from 16 residues. The V gene lost 3 bases and the J gene lost 11 bases, with 26 bases spanning the gap. CDR1 is SGDLS, CDR2 YYNGEE, per germline.

The J gene is TRBJ2-3, the V gene TRBV29-1; perhaps TRBD2 as D (6 bases). The CDR3 loop spans 18 amino acids. CDR1 is SQVTM, CDR2 ANQGSEA, per germline. The chain's CDR3 is CGAARGLLGLPGTDTQYF. The CDR3 coding sequence is TGCGGCGCCGCGCGGGGTCTCTTGGGGTTACCCGGCACAGATACGCAGTATTTT.

The chain employs TRBV6-1 and TRBJ1-1, with D uncertain. The CDR3 is made up of 12 amino acids. From germline, CDR1 is MNHNS and CDR2 SASEGT. The CDR3 reads CATKAVNTEAFF. For the CDR3, the DNA is TGTGCGACGAAGGCAGTGAACACTGAAGCTTTCTTT.

This clonotype was seen more than once but under ten times. V gene TRBV20-1 combines with J gene TRBJ2-2; D call uncertain. Germline V gene data show CDR1 as DFQATT and CDR2 as SNEGSKA (reference sequence). This CDR3 is 12 amino acids long. V was clipped by 5 bases and J by 4 bases, with 8 bases between them. The CDR3 DNA sequence: TGCAGTGCTGAAAGATTCACCGGGGAGCTGTTTTTT. Translated, it gives CSAERFTGELFF.

A few counts support this clonotype. The V and J genes are TRBV20-1 and TRBJ2-1; 8 bases line up with TRBD2. CDR1 and CDR2 (germline): DFQATT, SNEGSKA (reference sequence). CDR3 length: 12 residues. J lost 9 bases, V lost 3 bases, and 4 bases had no gene match. The CDR3 loop is CSASRGGSEQFF. CDR3 nucleotide sequence: TGCAGTGCTAGTCGGGGGGGGAGTGAGCAGTTCTTC.

This clonotype was seen a handful of times. The V call is TRBV5-1, the J call TRBJ2-1; D ambiguous. V lost 0 bases and J lost 6, with 10 bases in between. Germline CDR1 SGHRS, CDR2 YFSETQ. This CDR3 spans 14 amino acids. The CDR3 loop is CASSLESLFNEQFF. The DNA of the CDR3 is TGCGCCAGCAGCTTGGAAAGCCTATTCAATGAGCAGTTCTTC.

This clonotype came up a few times. This chain uses TRBV12-3 or TRBV12-4 with TRBJ2-5, with D perhaps TRBD1 (6 bases). The CDR3 has 16 residues. V was pared by 1 base and J by 1 base, with 13 bases between. CDR3 nucleotides: TGTGCCAGCAGTTTAGGGGCCCGGGACACCCAAGAGACCCAGTACTTC. Translating it yields CASSLGARDTQETQYF.

The chain employs TRBV15 and TRBJ2-5; D may be TRBD2 (5 bases). Trimming pared 3 bases from V and 2 bases from J, leaving 7 bases between. The CDR3 runs to 13 residues. Germline values: CDR1 LNHNV, CDR2 YYDKDF (reference sequence). This CDR3 reads CATSSLAQETQYF. CDR3 bases: TGTGCCACCAGCAGCCTAGCTCAAGAGACCCAGTACTTC.

In its sample, this clonotype was seen a few times. V and J are TRBV9 and TRBJ1-2; D ambiguous. Per the germline V gene, CDR1 is SGDLS and CDR2 is YYNGEE. V was pared by 0 bases and J by 3 bases, with 12 bases between. This CDR3 has 15 amino acids. CDR3: CASSVVARPDYGYTF. The CDR3 DNA reads TGTGCCAGCAGCGTAGTGGCCCGACCTGACTATGGCTACACCTTC.

The chain links TRBV13 to TRBJ2-3; D might be TRBD1 (6 bases). Trimming removed 2 bases from V and 5 bases from J, with 17 bases in between. Germline V lookup: CDR1 PRHDT, CDR2 FYEKMQ (reference sequence). This CDR3 region has 16 residues. Here the CDR3 reads CASSLKTGWGEDTQYF. CDR3 nucleotides: TGTGCCAGCAGCTTAAAAACAGGGTGGGGTGAAGATACGCAGTATTTT. Full variable domain (rest looked up from reference TRBV13 and TRBJ2-3): AAGVIQSPRHLIKEKRETATLKCYPIPRHDTVYWYQQGPGQDPQFLISFYEKMQSDKGSIPDRFSAQQFSDYHSELNMSSLELGDSALYFCASSLKTGWGEDTQYFGPGTRLTVL.

The chain joins TRBV6-4 to TRBJ2-3, with 8 bases aligning to TRBD1. The CDR3 has 14 residues. Germline values: CDR1 MRHNA, CDR2 SNTAGT. Unmatched junction bases numbered 0, after V lost 0 bases and J lost 4 bases. The chain's CDR3 is CASSDSQGADTQYF. DNA of the CDR3: TGTGCCAGCAGTGACTCACAGGGGGCAGATACGCAGTATTTT.

The rearrangement joins TRBV28 to TRBJ2-5; 11 nucleotides agree with TRBD2. The junction had 5 bases not matched to a gene; V was cut back by 4 bases and J by 4 bases. Germline V CDR1 and CDR2: MDHEN, SYDVKM. The CDR3 spans 15 residues. This chain's CDR3 is CASSSSGGNRETQYF. The CDR3 coding sequence is TGTGCCAGCAGTTCTAGCGGGGGGAATAGAGAGACCCAGTACTTC.

This clonotype was seen at least ten times. V and J are TRBV20-1 and TRBJ2-1; D is undetermined. This CDR3 is built from 13 residues. Germline values: CDR1 DFQATT, CDR2 SNEGSKA (reference sequence). V was clipped by 2 bases and J by 4 bases, with 9 bases between them. Here the CDR3 DNA reads TGCAGTGCTAGACCGCCCTCTTACAATGAGCAGTTCTTC. Translated, it gives CSARPPSYNEQFF.